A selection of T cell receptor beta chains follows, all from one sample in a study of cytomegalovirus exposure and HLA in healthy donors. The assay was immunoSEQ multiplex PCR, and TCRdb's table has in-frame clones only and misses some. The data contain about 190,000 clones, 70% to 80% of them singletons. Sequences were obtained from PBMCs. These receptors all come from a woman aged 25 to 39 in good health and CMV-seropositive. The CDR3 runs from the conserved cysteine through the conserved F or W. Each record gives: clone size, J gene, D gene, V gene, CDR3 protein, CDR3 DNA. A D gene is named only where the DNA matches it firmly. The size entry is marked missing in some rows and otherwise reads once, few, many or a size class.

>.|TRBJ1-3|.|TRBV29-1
CSVEDRYSGNTIYF
TGCAGCGTTGAAGACAGGTACTCTGGAAACACCATATATTTT
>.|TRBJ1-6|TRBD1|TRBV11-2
CASSRLGTGILDSPLHF
TGTGCCAGCAGCAGACTCGGGACAGGGATCTTGGATTCACCCCTCCACTTT
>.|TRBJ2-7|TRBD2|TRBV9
CASSVGLAGSYEQYF
TGTGCCAGCAGCGTGGGACTAGCGGGCTCCTACGAGCAGTACTTC
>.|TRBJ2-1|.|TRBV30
CAWSPSANEQFF
TGTGCCTGGTCCCCTAGCGCCAATGAGCAGTTCTTC
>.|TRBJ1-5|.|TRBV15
CATSRVAGEFGQPQHF
TGTGCCACCAGCAGAGTTGCAGGGGAGTTTGGTCAGCCCCAGCATTTT
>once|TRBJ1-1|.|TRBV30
CAWNSRVRDTEAFF
TGTGCCTGGAACTCCAGGGTCCGGGACACTGAAGCTTTCTTT
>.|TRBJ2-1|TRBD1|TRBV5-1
CASSTRQGSHEQFF
TGCGCCAGCAGCACTAGACAGGGTTCGCATGAGCAGTTCTTC
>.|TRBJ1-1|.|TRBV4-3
CASSPLVPGPNTEAFF
TGCGCCAGCAGCCCCCTGGTCCCGGGTCCTAACACTGAAGCTTTCTTT
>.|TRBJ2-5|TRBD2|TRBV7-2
CASSLVVAGGRETQYF
TGTGCCAGCAGCTTAGTCGTAGCGGGGGGGAGGGAGACCCAGTACTTC
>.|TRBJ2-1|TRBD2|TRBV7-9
CATFGGDDYNEQFF
TGTGCCACCTTTGGGGGGGACGACTACAATGAGCAGTTCTTC
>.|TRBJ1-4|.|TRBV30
CAWSHRVSNEKLFF
TGTGCCTGGAGTCACAGGGTTTCTAATGAAAAACTGTTTTTT
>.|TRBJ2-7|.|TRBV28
CASSHYVARSYEQYF
TGTGCCAGCAGTCACTACGTGGCGCGTTCCTACGAGCAGTACTTC
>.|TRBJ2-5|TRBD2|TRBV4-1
CASSQYSGGAETQYF
TGCGCCAGCAGCCAATACAGCGGGGGGGCTGAGACCCAGTACTTC
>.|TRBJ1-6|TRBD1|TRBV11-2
CASSSIQGMDSPLHF
TGTGCCAGCAGCTCGATACAGGGGATGGATTCACCCCTCCACTTT
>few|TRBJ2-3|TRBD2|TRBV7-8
CASSLGEGLIVADTQYF
TGTGCCAGCAGCTTAGGGGAGGGCCTGATTGTAGCAGATACGCAGTATTTT
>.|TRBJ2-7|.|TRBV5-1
CASSLSGLTYEQYF
TGCGCCAGCAGCTTGAGCGGGCTAACCTACGAGCAGTACTTC
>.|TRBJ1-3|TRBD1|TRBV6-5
CASSYRGPGNTIYF
TGTGCCAGCAGTTACAGGGGGCCTGGAAACACCATATATTTT
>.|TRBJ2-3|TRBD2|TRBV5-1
CASSPSGRGSTDTQYF
TGCGCCAGCAGCCCTAGCGGGAGAGGGAGCACAGATACGCAGTATTTT
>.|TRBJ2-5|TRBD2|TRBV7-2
CASSPALAGVQETQYF
TGTGCCAGCAGCCCCGCCCTTGCGGGGGTCCAAGAGACCCAGTACTTC
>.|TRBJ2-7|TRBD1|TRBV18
CASSPPGLRDRDYEQYF
TGTGCCAGCTCACCACCGGGCTTGAGGGACAGGGACTACGAGCAGTACTTC
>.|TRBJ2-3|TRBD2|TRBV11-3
CASSLGLAGGLTDTQYF
TGTGCCAGCAGCCTTGGACTAGCGGGAGGTCTCACAGATACGCAGTATTTT
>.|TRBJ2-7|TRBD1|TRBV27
CASSLRTGPPYEQYF
TGTGCCAGCAGTCTCCGGACAGGGCCACCCTACGAGCAGTACTTC
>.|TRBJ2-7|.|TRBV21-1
CASSKGGGGAVYEQYF
TGTGCCAGCAGCAAAGGCGGCGGGGGGGCCGTATACGAGCAGTACTTC
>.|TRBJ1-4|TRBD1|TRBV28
CASSFLGTGYEKLFF
TGTGCCAGCAGTTTTTTGGGGACAGGTTATGAAAAACTGTTTTTT
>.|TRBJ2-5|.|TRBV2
CASSEDQGIQYF
TGTGCCAGCAGTGAAGACCAGGGAATCCAGTACTTC
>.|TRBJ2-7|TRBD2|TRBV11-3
CASSSLVLAGSSHEQYF
TGTGCCAGCAGCTCCCTGGTACTAGCGGGAAGCTCGCACGAGCAGTACTTC
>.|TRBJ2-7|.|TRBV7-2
CASSLGTGTIYEQYF
TGTGCCAGCAGCTTAGGTACGGGTACCATCTACGAGCAGTACTTC
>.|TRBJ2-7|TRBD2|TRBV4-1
CASSQDESGDYEQYF
TGCGCCAGCAGCCAAGATGAAAGCGGGGATTACGAGCAGTACTTC
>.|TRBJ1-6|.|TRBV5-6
CASSLGSNSPLHF
TGTGCCAGCAGCTTGGGGAGTAATTCACCCCTCCACTTT
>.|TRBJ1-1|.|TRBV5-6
CASSLGGHKEAFF
TGTGCCAGCAGCTTGGGAGGTCACAAAGAAGCTTTCTTT
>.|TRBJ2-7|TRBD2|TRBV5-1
CASTWEGGYEQYF
TGCGCCAGCACGTGGGAGGGAGGATACGAGCAGTACTTC
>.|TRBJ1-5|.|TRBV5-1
CASSLDGGVVQPQHF
TGCGCCAGCAGCTTGGACGGGGGGGTGGTTCAGCCCCAGCATTTT
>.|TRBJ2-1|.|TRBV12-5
CASGLFGSGNEQFF
TGTGCTAGTGGTTTGTTTGGGAGTGGGAATGAGCAGTTCTTC
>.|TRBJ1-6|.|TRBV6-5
CASSYFRDSPLHF
TGTGCCAGCAGTTACTTCCGGGATTCACCCCTCCACTTT
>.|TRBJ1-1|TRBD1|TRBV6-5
CASTVGGLNTEAFF
TGTGCCAGCACTGTAGGGGGCCTGAACACTGAAGCTTTCTTT
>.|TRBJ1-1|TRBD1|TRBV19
CASSDRGNTEAFF
TGTGCCAGTTCAGACAGGGGGAACACTGAAGCTTTCTTT
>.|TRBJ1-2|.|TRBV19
CASRGGRQNYGYTF
TGTGCCAGTAGAGGCGGTCGACAGAACTATGGCTACACCTTC
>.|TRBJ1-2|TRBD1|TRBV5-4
CASSLAGTGIYGYTF
TGTGCCAGCAGCTTGGCCGGGACAGGGATCTATGGCTACACCTTC
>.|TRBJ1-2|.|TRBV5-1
CASSSRRQLGDYGYTF
TGCGCCAGCAGCTCTAGACGCCAGCTCGGGGACTATGGCTACACCTTC
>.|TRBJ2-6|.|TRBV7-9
CASSFPGKVGGANVLTF
TGTGCCAGCAGCTTCCCCGGGAAAGTGGGGGGGGCCAACGTCCTGACTTTC
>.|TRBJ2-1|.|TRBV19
CASSTGTAYNEQFF
TGTGCCAGTAGTACCGGGACTGCCTACAATGAGCAGTTCTTC
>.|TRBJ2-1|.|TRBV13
CASSLGQGYNEQFF
TGTGCCAGCAGCTTAGGACAGGGATACAATGAGCAGTTCTTC
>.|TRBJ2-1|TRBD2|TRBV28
CASSLASGTNEQFF
TGTGCCAGCAGTTTGGCTAGCGGAACGAATGAGCAGTTCTTC
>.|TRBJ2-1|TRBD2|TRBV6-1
CASSERTSGGNEQFF
TGTGCCAGCAGTGAACGGACTAGCGGGGGCAATGAGCAGTTCTTC
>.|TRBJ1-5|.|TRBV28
CASSLYVGGQPQHF
TGTGCCAGCAGTTTATATGTCGGAGGTCAGCCCCAGCATTTT
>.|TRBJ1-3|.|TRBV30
CAWSPHVSGNTIYF
TGTGCCTGGAGTCCACACGTCTCTGGAAACACCATATATTTT
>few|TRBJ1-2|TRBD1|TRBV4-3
CASSQDSRTGAGYTF
TGCGCCAGCAGCCAAGATTCCCGGACAGGGGCTGGCTACACCTTC
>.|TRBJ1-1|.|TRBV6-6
CASSTGNTEAFF
TGTGCCAGCAGCACGGGGAACACTGAAGCTTTCTTT
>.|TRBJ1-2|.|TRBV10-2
CASSDSHLRPVNYGYTF
TGCGCCAGCAGTGACTCCCACCTCAGGCCCGTTAACTATGGCTACACCTTC
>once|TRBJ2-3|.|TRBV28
CASSLGGAPTDTQYF
TGTGCCAGCAGTCTGGGGGGGGCGCCCACAGATACGCAGTATTTT